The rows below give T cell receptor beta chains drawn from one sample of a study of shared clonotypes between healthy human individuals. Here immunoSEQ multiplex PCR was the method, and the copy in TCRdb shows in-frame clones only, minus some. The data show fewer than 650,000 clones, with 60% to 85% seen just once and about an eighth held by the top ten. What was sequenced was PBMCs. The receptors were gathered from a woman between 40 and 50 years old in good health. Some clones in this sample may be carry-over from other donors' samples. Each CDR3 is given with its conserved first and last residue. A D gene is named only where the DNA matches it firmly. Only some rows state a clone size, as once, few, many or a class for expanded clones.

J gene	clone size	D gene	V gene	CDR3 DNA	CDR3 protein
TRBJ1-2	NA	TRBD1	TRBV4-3	TGCGCCAGCAGCCGAGGACAGGGAGTCGACTATGGCTACACCTTC	CASSRGQGVDYGYTF
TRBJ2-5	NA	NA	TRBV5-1	TGCGCCTCGGGGGTATCCGGAGAGACCCAGTACTTC	CASGVSGETQYF
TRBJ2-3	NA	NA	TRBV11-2	TGTGCCAGCAGCCCCCGGTTGGTGGCAGATACGCAGTATTTT	CASSPRLVADTQYF
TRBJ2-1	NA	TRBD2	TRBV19	TGTGCCAGTAGTATGTTAGCGGGCCGTGGGACGGATGAGCAGTTCTTC	CASSMLAGRGTDEQFF
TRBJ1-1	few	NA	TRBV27	TGTGCCAGCAGTTTAAGGGGGGGCCGCGGCACTGAAGCTTTCTTT	CASSLRGGRGTEAFF
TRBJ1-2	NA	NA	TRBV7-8	TGTGCCAGCAGCTTAGCCAAGACGGTCTATGGCTACACCTTC	CASSLAKTVYGYTF
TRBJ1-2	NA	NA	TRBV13	TGTGCCAGCAGCTTGAACCGGGGCGGCTATGGCTACACCTTC	CASSLNRGGYGYTF
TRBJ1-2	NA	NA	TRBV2	TGTGCCAGCAGTGTCCAGCCTGATTATGGCTACACCTTC	CASSVQPDYGYTF
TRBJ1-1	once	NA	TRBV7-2	TGTGCCAGCAGCTTAGTGGGGGGAGGCACTGAAGCTTTCTTT	CASSLVGGGTEAFF
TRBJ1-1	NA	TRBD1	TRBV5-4	TGTGCCAGCAGCGGCCCGACAGGGCCCGCCACTGAAGCTTTCTTT	CASSGPTGPATEAFF
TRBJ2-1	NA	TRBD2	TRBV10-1	TGCGCCAGCAGTGACCCCGGGTCGGGGAGGGAGGGTGAGCAGTTCTTC	CASSDPGSGREGEQFF
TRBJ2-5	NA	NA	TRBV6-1	TGTGCCAGCAGTGAAAGCGGGCGGCAAGAGACCCAGTACTTC	CASSESGRQETQYF
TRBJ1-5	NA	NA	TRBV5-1	TGCGCCAGCAGCTTGTCCTATGGTCAGCCCCAGCATTTT	CASSLSYGQPQHF
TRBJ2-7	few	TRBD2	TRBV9	TGTGCCAGCAGCAGAAGCGGGAACCACGAGCAGTACTTC	CASSRSGNHEQYF
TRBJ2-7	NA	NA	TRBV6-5	TGTGCCAGCAGTTACTCCGGGAGCCTTCACGGGCAGTACTTC	CASSYSGSLHGQYF
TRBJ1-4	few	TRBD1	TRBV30	TGTGCCTCCGGGACAGGGGATTATGAAAAACTGTTTTTT	CASGTGDYEKLFF
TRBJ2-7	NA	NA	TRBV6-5	TGTGCCAGCAGTTACGACCAGGAGAACTACGAGCAGTACTTC	CASSYDQENYEQYF
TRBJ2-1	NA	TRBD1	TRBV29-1	TGCAGCGTTGCTCCGACAGGGGGGAATGAGCAGTTCTTC	CSVAPTGGNEQFF
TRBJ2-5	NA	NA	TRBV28	TGTGCCAGCAGAGACCAACCGGCCCGGGAGACCCAGTACTTC	CASRDQPARETQYF
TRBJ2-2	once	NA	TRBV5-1	TGCGCCAGCAGCTTGGCTCTAAACACCGGGGAGCTGTTTTTT	CASSLALNTGELFF
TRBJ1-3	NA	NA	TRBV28	TGTGCCAGCAGCAGCGTCGGCCTCTCTGGAAACACCATATATTTT	CASSSVGLSGNTIYF
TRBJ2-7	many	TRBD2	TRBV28	TGTGCCAGCAGTTTCGGGACTAGCGGGAGTTTTTCCTACGAGCAGTACTTC	CASSFGTSGSFSYEQYF
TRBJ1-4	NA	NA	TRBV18	TGTGCCAGCTCACCGGGCCACCCCGCGGGTACCGAAAAACTGTTTTTT	CASSPGHPAGTEKLFF
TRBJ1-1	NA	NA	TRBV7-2	TGTGCCAGCAGCTCTCGAGCGGGCACTGAAGCTTTCTTT	CASSSRAGTEAFF
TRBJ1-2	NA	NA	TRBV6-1	TGTGCCAGCAGAGAACCACCAAGGAAGGCTAACTATGGCTACACCTTC	CASREPPRKANYGYTF
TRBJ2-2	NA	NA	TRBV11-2	TGTGCCAGCAGGTCAGGAGGAGAGAACACCGGGGAGCTGTTTTTT	CASRSGGENTGELFF
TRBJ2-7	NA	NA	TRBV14	TGTGCCAGCAGCCCCACGGGGTGGGAGCAGTACTTC	CASSPTGWEQYF
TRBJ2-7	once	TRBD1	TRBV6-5	TGTGCCAGCAGTTCTTGGACAGGGGTCTACGAGCAGTACTTC	CASSSWTGVYEQYF
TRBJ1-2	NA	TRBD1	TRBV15	TGTGCCACCAGCAGAGCCAGGGGGCAAGGGTATGGCTACACCTTC	CATSRARGQGYGYTF
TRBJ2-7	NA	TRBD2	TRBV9	TGTGCCAGCAGCCCCCACGGGACTAGCGTCTCCTACGAGCAGTACTTC	CASSPHGTSVSYEQYF
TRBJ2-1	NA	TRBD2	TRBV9	TGTGCCAGCAGCGATCGACTAGCGGGACCACCCCGCTCCTACAATGAGCAGTTCTTC	CASSDRLAGPPRSYNEQFF
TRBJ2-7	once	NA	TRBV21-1	TGTGCCAGCAGCAAATTGAGGCAGGGCGAGTACTTC	CASSKLRQGEYF
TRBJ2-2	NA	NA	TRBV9	TGTGCCAGCAGCGCCTTCCATGGAGCGCGGAACACCGGGGAGCTGTTTTTT	CASSAFHGARNTGELFF